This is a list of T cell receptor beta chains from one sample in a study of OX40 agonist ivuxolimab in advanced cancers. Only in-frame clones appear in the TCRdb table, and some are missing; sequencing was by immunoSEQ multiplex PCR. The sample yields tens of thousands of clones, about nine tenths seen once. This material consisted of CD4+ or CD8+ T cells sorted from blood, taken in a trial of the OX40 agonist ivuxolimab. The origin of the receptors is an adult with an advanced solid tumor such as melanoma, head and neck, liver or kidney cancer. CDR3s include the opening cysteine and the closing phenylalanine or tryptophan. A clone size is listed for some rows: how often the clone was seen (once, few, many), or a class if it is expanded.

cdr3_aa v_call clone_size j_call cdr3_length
CASSEEESTGVSDTQYF TRBV6-1 . TRBJ2-3 17
CARSHWTAPTWDYGYTF TRBV5-3 . TRBJ1-2 17
CASSVGGFEQYF TRBV9 few TRBJ2-7 12
CATIDISGSSDTQYF TRBV19 . TRBJ2-3 15
CASSMGPSTDTQYF TRBV19 few TRBJ2-3 14
CASSTSGNTIYF TRBV6-5 . TRBJ1-3 12
CASTIESGGAGEQYF TRBV28 . TRBJ2-7 15
CASIRTGYGYTF TRBV19 . TRBJ1-2 12
CASSYAGTTLETQYF TRBV6-5 . TRBJ2-5 15
CASSLRGGQSGNQPQHF TRBV13 . TRBJ1-5 17
CASSQGVGQGFEAFF TRBV4-1 . TRBJ1-1 15
CASSQDRLRSGNTIYF TRBV4-3 . TRBJ1-3 16
CASSQLGNEQFF TRBV4-1 . TRBJ2-1 12
CASSQVRQISNTIYF TRBV4-2 . TRBJ1-3 15
CASSLDRDGNTIYF TRBV7-9 . TRBJ1-3 14
CASSDIVSNNNEQFF TRBV6-4 . TRBJ2-1 15
CASSPGQGEYSNQPQHF TRBV7-9 . TRBJ1-5 17
CASSLGGRGNTEAFF TRBV28 . TRBJ1-1 15
CASSLPDNQPQHF TRBV4-1 . TRBJ1-5 13
CASSLGPPINQPQHF TRBV5-5 . TRBJ1-5 15
CASSATGGGQPQHF TRBV6-1 . TRBJ1-5 14
CASSGDGVTKAEAFF TRBV9 . TRBJ1-1 15
CASSIFYGAPDTEAFF TRBV19 . TRBJ1-1 16
CSVWGATNEKLFF TRBV29-1 . TRBJ1-4 13
CASLGGIGIF TRBV21-1 . TRBJ2-1 10
CAISDLTGRSVGYTF TRBV10-3 . TRBJ1-2 15
CASSTQGNQPQHF TRBV13 . TRBJ1-5 13
CASSPWTSGGARGEQYF TRBV18 . TRBJ2-7 17
CASSPPRGYNEQFF TRBV9 . TRBJ2-1 14
CASGADGDTEAFF TRBV11-3 . TRBJ1-1 13
CASSSGTPEAFF TRBV6-5 medium-sized TRBJ1-1 12
CASILNPYQETQYF TRBV6-1 . TRBJ2-5 14
CASSYSTAGGSEAFF TRBV6-5 . TRBJ1-1 15
CASSERGEPYEQYF TRBV2 . TRBJ2-7 14
CASSPTPRPGYTF TRBV16 . TRBJ1-2 13
CASSSSVTGLSTQYF TRBV6-5 . TRBJ2-5 15
CASSRPGQGDIEQFF TRBV6-5 . TRBJ2-1 15
CASSQDRPVGEARGYTF TRBV4-1 . TRBJ1-2 17
CASSSNGNPYEQYF TRBV11-1 . TRBJ2-7 14
CASSPPSFYGYTF TRBV5-1 . TRBJ1-2 13
CASSLIGEGYTF TRBV4-2 . TRBJ1-2 12
CASSLGADEVF TRBV11-2 . TRBJ2-1 11
CASSRISWSRGKTEAFF TRBV14 . TRBJ1-1 17
CASSQDRADTEAFF TRBV4-3 once TRBJ1-1 14
CASRAIGTLNTEAFF TRBV25-1 . TRBJ1-1 15
CASSQGVHRGSGLENYGYTF TRBV4-3 . TRBJ1-2 20
CASSLIDFDQPQHF TRBV7-2 . TRBJ1-5 14
CASSLGDREDEQFF TRBV11-2 . TRBJ2-1 14
CASSQDREGTDTQYF TRBV4-3 . TRBJ2-3 15
CASSQTGYSYEQYF TRBV7-2 . TRBJ2-7 14
CASSPTTTRDETQYF TRBV19 once TRBJ2-5 15
CASSASGQGNYGYTF TRBV6-5 . TRBJ1-2 15
CASSEVGTVNEQFF TRBV6-1 once TRBJ2-1 14
CASSPLVTNTGELFF TRBV7-6 once TRBJ2-2 15
CASSYSGETYEQYF TRBV6-5 . TRBJ2-7 14
CASSLAASGGAREQFF TRBV5-6 once TRBJ2-1 16
CASSLAGDGQFF TRBV5-4 . TRBJ2-1 12